The entry that follows covers one T cell receptor beta chain sequence. The antigen this receptor binds is unknown. No per-base quality is available; no much larger clone lies one base away. This sample was taken from a study of patients and donors after allogeneic stem cell transplantation (dated by TCRdb to 2018 to 2020). The method behind the library was RT-PCR. Reads for this sample came from a NextSeq 550. In TCRdb, the public reads were trimmed at Q25 with fastp and aligned with MiXCR, with productive beta chains retained. Rows with a matching CDR3 protein are joined into one entry that keeps the most common DNA and genes. The table for this sample lists around 160,000 distinct CDR3 sequences; 30% of them were counted only once. About 3% of the sample is held by the ten biggest clonotypes. The sample was blood, either unsorted or a sorted T cell fraction (not recorded which). The TCR sequence derives from a human donor who was either an allogeneic HSCT recipient or a stem cell or donor lymphocyte infusion donor (not recorded which). It is not recorded whose cells these are; they may come from a transplant donor.

The CDR3 reads as follows: CASSLLRAQYF. The DNA sequence is TGTGCCAGCAGTTTACTAAGGGCGCAGTATTTT. The receptor chain draws on TRBV28 and TRBJ2-3, with no D gene named confidently. The trim is 2 bases for V and 10 bases for J, with a gap of 7 bases between the germline ends. The CDR3 numbers 11 residues from cysteine through phenylalanine. Only CDR3 DNA remains: 33 bases, in frame from the first base. CDR1 is given as MDHEN and CDR2 as SYDVKM, both from the germline V gene.